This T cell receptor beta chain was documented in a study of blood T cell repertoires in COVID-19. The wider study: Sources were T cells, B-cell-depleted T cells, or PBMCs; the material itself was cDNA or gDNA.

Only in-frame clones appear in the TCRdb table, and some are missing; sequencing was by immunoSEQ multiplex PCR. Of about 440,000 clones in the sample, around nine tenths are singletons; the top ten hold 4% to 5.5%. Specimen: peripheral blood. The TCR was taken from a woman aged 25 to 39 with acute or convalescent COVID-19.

Here the CDR3 DNA reads TGTGCCAGCAGCGTTACCCTCAAGACACAGGGTCTCTCTCGTGGGGCCAACGTCCTGACTTTC. Its translation: CASSVTLKTQGLSRGANVLTF. V usage is TRBV9 and J usage is TRBJ2-6; D is possibly TRBD1 (6 bases). Deletions cut 2 bases from V and 3 bases from J, with 27 bases between. This CDR3 has 21 residues. Germline V gives CDR1 SGDLS, CDR2 YYNGEE.